These T cell receptor beta chains were read from a single sample in a study of cytomegalovirus exposure and HLA in healthy donors. The assay was immunoSEQ multiplex PCR, and TCRdb's table has in-frame clones only and misses some. The sample consists of about 230,000 clones, over 75% of them appearing once. Sequencing input: PBMCs. The receptors shown here come from a human donor in good health. Each CDR3 is given with its conserved first and last residue. The D gene is left open where the match is weak. The size entry is marked missing in some rows and otherwise reads once, few, many or a size class.

D gene	V gene	J gene	clone size	CDR3 protein	CDR3 DNA
NA	TRBV13	TRBJ2-1	NA	CASSFGGSTYNEQFF	TGTGCCAGCAGCTTTGGTGGGAGCACCTACAATGAGCAGTTCTTC
NA	TRBV6-6	TRBJ2-7	NA	CASSYTLAEQYF	TGTGCCAGCAGTTACACCTTAGCGGAACAGTACTTC
TRBD1	TRBV28	TRBJ2-1	NA	CASSSRQGTGSYNEQFF	TGTGCCAGCAGTTCCCGACAGGGAACGGGTTCCTACAATGAGCAGTTCTTC
NA	TRBV27	TRBJ2-5	NA	CASSFGERETQYF	TGTGCCAGCAGTTTTGGTGAGAGGGAGACCCAGTACTTC
NA	TRBV5-1	TRBJ1-5	NA	CASSLGQSNQPQHF	TGCGCCAGCAGCTTGGGACAGTCCAATCAGCCCCAGCATTTT
NA	TRBV18	TRBJ2-3	NA	CASSPLAGRTDTQYF	TGTGCCAGCTCACCACTTGCGGGTCGGACAGATACGCAGTATTTT
NA	TRBV27	TRBJ2-7	NA	CASSLSGLQGSTYEQYF	TGTGCCAGCAGTTTATCGGGTCTCCAGGGGAGTACCTACGAGCAGTACTTC
TRBD1	TRBV13	TRBJ2-6	NA	CASSKGQGPSGANVLTF	TGTGCCAGCAGTAAGGGACAGGGACCCTCTGGGGCCAACGTCCTGACTTTC
TRBD1	TRBV4-2	TRBJ1-4	few	CASSQPSGTGNEKLFF	TGTGCCAGCAGCCAACCATCCGGGACAGGGAATGAAAAACTGTTTTTT
TRBD1	TRBV18	TRBJ1-2	NA	CASSLGQGFLYGYTF	TGTGCCAGCTCACTGGGACAGGGGTTCCTCTATGGCTACACCTTC
NA	TRBV19	TRBJ2-7	once	CSNKMTAGSYEQYF	TGTTCCAATAAGATGACCGCAGGGTCCTACGAGCAGTACTTC